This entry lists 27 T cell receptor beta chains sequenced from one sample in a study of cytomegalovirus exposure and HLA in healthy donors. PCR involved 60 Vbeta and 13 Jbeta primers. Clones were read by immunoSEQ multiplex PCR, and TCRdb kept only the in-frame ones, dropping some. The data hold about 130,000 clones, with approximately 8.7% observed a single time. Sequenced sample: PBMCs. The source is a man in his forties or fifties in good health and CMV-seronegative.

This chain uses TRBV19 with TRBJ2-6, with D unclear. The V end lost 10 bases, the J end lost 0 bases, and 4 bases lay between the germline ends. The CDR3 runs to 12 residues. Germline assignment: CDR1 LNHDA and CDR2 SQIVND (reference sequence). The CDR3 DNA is TGTGCCACGGTCTCTGGGGCCAACGTCCTGACTTTC. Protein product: CATVSGANVLTF. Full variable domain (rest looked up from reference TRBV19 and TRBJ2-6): DGGITQSPKYLFRKEGQNVTLSCEQNLNHDAMYWYRQDPGQGLRLIYYSQIVNDFQKGDIAEGYSVSREKKESFPLTVTSAQKNPTAFYLCATVSGANVLTFGAGSRLTVL.

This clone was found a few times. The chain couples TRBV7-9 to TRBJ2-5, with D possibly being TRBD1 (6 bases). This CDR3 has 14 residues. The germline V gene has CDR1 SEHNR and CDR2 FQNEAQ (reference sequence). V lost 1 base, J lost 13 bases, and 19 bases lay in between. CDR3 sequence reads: CASSLEQGEGPAYF. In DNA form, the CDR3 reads TGTGCCAGCAGCTTAGAACAGGGTGAGGGGCCGGCGTACTTC. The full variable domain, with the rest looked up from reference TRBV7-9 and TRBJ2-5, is DTGVSQNPRHKITKRGQNVTFRCDPISEHNRLYWYRQTLGQGPEFLTYFQNEAQLEKSRLLSDRFSAERPKGSFSTLEIQRTEQGDSAMYLCASSLEQGEGPAYFGPGTRLLVL.

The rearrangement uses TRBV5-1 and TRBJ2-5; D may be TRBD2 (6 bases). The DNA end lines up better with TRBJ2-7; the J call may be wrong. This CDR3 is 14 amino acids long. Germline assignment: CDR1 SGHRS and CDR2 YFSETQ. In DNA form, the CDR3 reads TGCGCCAGCGCCCGGGACTCTTATACCTACGAGCAGTACTTC. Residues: CASARDSYTYEQYF.

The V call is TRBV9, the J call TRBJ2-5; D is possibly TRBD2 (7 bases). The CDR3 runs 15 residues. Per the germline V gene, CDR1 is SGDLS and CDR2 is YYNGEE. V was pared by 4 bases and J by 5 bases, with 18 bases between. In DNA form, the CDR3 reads TGTGCCAGCAGCTCGAGAGGGGGGGCCCGGGAGACCCAGTACTTC. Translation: CASSSRGGARETQYF.

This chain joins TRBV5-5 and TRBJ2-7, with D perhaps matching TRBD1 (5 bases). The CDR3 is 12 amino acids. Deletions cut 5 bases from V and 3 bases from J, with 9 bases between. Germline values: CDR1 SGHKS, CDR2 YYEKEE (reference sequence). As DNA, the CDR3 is TGTGCCAGCAGTCGGCAGGGCTACGAGCAGTACTTC. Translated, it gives CASSRQGYEQYF.

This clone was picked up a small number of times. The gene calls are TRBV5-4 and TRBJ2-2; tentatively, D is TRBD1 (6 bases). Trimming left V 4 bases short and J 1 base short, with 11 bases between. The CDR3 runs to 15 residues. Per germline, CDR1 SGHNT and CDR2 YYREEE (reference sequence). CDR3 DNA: TGTGCCAGCAGCCGGGACACTATGAACACCGGGGAGCTGTTTTTT. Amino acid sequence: CASSRDTMNTGELFF.

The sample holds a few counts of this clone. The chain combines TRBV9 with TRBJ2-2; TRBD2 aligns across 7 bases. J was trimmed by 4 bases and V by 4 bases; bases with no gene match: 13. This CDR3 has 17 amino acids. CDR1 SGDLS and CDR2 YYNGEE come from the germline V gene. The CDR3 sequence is CASSPKSGLVSTGELFF. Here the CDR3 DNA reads TGTGCCAGCAGCCCAAAAAGCGGACTAGTAAGCACCGGGGAGCTGTTTTTT. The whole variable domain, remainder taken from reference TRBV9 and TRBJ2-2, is DSGVTQTPKHLITATGQRVTLRCSPRSGDLSVYWYQQSLDQGLQFLIQYYNGEERAKGNILERFSAQQFPDLHSELNLSSLELGDSALYFCASSPKSGLVSTGELFFGEGSRLTVL.

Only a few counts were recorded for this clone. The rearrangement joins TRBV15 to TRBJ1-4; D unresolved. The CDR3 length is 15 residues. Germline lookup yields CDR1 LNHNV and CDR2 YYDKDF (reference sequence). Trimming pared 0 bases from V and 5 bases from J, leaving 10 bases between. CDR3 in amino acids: CATSRDPGWNEKLFF. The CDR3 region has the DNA TGTGCCACCAGCAGAGATCCGGGGTGGAATGAAAAACTGTTTTTT.

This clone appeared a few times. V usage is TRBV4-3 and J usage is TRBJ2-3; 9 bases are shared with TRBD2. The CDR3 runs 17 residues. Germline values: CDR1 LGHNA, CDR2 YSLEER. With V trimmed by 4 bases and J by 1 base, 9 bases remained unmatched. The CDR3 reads CASSPNFGGGGTDTQYF. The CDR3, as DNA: TGCGCCAGCAGCCCAAATTTCGGCGGGGGGGGCACAGATACGCAGTATTTT.

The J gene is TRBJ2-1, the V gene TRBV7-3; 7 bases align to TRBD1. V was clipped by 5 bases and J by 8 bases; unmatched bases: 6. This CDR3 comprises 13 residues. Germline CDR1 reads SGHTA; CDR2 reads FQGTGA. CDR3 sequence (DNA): TGTGCCAGCAGCCCGGACAGGCGGCATGAGCAGTTCTTC. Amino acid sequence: CASSPDRRHEQFF.

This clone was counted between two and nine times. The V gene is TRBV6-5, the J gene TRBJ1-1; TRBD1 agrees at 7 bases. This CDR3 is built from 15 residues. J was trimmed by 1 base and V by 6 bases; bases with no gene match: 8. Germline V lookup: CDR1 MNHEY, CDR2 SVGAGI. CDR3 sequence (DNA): TGTGCCAGCAGCTTACCGGGACAGAGGAACACTGAAGCTTTCTTT. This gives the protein CASSLPGQRNTEAFF.

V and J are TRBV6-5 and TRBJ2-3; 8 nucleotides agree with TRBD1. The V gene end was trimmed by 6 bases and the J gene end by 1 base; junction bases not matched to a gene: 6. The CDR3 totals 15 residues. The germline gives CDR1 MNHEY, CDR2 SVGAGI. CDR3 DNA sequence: TGTGCCAGCAGACTGAGGACAGGGCGCACAGATACGCAGTATTTT. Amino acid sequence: CASRLRTGRTDTQYF.

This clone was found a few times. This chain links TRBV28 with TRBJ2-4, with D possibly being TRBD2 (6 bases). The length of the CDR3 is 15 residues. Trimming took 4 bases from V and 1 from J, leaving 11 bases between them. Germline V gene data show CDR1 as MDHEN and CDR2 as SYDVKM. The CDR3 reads CASSSASAAKNIQYF. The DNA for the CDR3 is TGTGCCAGCAGTTCGGCTAGCGCCGCCAAAAACATTCAGTACTTC.

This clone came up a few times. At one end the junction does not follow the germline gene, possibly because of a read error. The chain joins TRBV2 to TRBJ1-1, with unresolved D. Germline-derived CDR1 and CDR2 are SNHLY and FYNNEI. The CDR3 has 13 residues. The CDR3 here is CASSDRWNPEAFF. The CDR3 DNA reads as TGTGCCAGCAGTGACAGGTGGAACCCTGAAGCTTTCTTT.

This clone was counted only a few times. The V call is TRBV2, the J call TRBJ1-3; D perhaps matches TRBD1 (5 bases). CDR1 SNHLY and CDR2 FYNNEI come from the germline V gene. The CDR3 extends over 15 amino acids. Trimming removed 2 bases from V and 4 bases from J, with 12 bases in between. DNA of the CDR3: TGTGCCAGCAGTGAAAATACAGGCTGGGGAAACACCATATATTTT. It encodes CASSENTGWGNTIYF.

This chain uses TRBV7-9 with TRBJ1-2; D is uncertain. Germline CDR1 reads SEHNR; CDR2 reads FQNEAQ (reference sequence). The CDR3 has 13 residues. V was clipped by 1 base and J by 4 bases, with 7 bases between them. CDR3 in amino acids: CASSLVQLYGYTF. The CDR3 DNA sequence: TGTGCCAGCAGCTTAGTACAGCTCTATGGCTACACCTTC.

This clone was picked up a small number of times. The CDR3 reads CASSRQGRGADTQYF. The CDR3 region has the DNA TGTGCCAGCAGCCGACAGGGTAGAGGGGCAGATACGCAGTATTTT. This chain links TRBV27 with TRBJ2-3; 7 bases agree with TRBD1. The V and J ends lost 6 bases and 4 bases, in that order; junction bases with no gene match: 10. Germline V CDR1 and CDR2: MNHEY, SMNVEV (reference sequence). This CDR3 is built from 15 residues.

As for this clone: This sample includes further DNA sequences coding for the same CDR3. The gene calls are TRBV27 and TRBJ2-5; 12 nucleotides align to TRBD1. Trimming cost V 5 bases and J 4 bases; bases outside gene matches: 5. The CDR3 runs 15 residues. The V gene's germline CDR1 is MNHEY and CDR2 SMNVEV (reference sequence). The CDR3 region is CASSHRDRGRETQYF. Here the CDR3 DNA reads TGTGCCAGCAGTCACCGGGACAGGGGGCGAGAGACCCAGTACTTC.

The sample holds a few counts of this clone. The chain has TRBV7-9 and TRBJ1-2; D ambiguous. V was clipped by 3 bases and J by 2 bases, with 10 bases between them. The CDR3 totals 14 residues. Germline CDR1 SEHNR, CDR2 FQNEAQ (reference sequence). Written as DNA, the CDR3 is TGTGCCAGCAGCTTCCCGACACCGAACTATGGCTACACCTTC. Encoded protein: CASSFPTPNYGYTF.

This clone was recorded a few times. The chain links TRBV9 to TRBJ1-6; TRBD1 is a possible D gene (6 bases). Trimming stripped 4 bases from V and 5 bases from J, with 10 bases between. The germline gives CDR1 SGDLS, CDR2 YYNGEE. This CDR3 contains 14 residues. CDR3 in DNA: TGTGCCAGCAGCTTGAGGACAGATAATTCACCCCTCCACTTT. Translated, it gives CASSLRTDNSPLHF.

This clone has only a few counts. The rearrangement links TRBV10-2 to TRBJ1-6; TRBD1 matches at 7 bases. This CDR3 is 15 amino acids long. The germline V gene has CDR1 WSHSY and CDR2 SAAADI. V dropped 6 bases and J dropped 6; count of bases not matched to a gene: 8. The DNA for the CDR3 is TGCGCCAGCAGGCTGGACAGGCTCGTTAATTCACCCCTCCACTTT. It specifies CASRLDRLVNSPLHF.

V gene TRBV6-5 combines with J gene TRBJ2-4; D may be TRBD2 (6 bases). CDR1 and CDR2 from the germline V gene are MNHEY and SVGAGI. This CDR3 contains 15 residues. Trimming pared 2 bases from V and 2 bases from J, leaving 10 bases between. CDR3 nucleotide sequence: TGTGCCAGCAGTTACCTGGAGGGTCCCAAAAACATTCAGTACTTC. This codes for CASSYLEGPKNIQYF.

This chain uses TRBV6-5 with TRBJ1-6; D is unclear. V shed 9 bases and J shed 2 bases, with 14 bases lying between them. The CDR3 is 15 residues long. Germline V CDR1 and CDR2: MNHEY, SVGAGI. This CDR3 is CASTEFSAYNSPLHF. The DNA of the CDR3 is TGTGCCAGTACAGAGTTCAGTGCCTATAATTCACCCCTCCACTTT.

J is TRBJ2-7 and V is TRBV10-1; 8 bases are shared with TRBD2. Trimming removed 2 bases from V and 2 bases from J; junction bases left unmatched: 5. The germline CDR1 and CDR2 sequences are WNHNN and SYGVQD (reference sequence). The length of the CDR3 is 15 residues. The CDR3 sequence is CASSESSGIPYEQYF. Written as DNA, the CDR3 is TGCGCCAGCAGTGAGAGTAGCGGGATCCCCTACGAGCAGTACTTC.

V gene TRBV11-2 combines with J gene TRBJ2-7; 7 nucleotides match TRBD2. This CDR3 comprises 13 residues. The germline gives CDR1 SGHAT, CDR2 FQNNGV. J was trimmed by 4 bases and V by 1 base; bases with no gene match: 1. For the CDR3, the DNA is TGTGCCAGCAGCTTAGGGGAGGGGTACGAGCAGTACTTC. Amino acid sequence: CASSLGEGYEQYF.

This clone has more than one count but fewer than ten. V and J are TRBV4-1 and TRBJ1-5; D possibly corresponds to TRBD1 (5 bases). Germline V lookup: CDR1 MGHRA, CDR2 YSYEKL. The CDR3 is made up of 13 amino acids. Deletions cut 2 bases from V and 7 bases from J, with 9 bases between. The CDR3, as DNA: TGCGCCAGCAGCCAACAGGGTTACCAGCCCCAGCATTTT. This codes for CASSQQGYQPQHF.

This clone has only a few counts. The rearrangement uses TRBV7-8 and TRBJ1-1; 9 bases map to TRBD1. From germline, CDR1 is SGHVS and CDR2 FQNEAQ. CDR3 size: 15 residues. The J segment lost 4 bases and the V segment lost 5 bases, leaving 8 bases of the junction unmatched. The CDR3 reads CASSGRDRVITEAFF. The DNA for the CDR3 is TGTGCCAGCAGCGGAAGGGACAGGGTAATCACTGAAGCTTTCTTT.